A single sample gave rise to the 23 T cell receptor beta chains below, sequenced in a study of identical twins. TCRdb used MiXCR to reprocess the 5' RACE reads, holding one entry per CDR3 protein. The sample contains hundreds of thousands of distinct CDR3 sequences, over 9% of which appear only once. The same sample was also studied in work on yellow fever vaccine responses in identical twins.

Material for sequencing was PBMCs. These TCRs come from a woman between 18 and 30 years old in good health.

Only a few counts were recorded for this clonotype. As DNA, the CDR3 is TGTGCCAGCAGCTTTTCCGAGGCCAGGAGGGCTGGGGCCAACGTCCTGACTTTC. Residues: CASSFSEARRAGANVLTF. The gene calls are TRBV5-6 and TRBJ2-6, with TRBD2 as a possible D gene (6 bases). Trimming took off 2 bases at V and 2 bases at J, with 17 bases between the two ends. Germline V gene lookup returns CDR1 SGHDT and CDR2 YYEEEE. The length of the CDR3 is 18 residues.

This clonotype was seen ten or more times. The rearrangement uses TRBV5-1 and TRBJ2-1, with TRBD1 matching over 12 bases. V lost 4 bases to trimming and J lost 7 bases; unmatched junction nucleotides: 6. Germline V gene data show CDR1 as SGHRS and CDR2 as YFSETQ. This CDR3 comprises 15 residues. The CDR3 protein is CASSHRDRGHNEQFF. CDR3 coding DNA: TGCGCCAGCAGCCACCGGGACAGGGGGCATAATGAGCAGTTCTTC.

The chain has TRBV10-3 and TRBJ2-1; maybe TRBD1 (6 bases). The germline CDR1 and CDR2 sequences are ENHRY and SYGVKD. Deletions cut 3 bases from V and 6 bases from J, with 15 bases between. This CDR3 comprises 15 residues. The CDR3 DNA reads as TGTGCCATCAGTGACTCTGGGGGCCCAATCAATGAGCAGTTCTTC. Residues: CAISDSGGPINEQFF.

Only a few counts were recorded for this clonotype. The chain links TRBV14 to TRBJ2-2; TRBD2 might be the D (5 bases). Trimming took off 0 bases at V and 4 bases at J, with 9 bases between the two ends. This CDR3 region has 15 residues. The germline gives CDR1 SGHDN, CDR2 FVKESK. CDR3 sequence (DNA): TGTGCCAGCAGCCAAGATTTCGGGGTCACCGGGGAGCTGTTTTTT. This gives the protein CASSQDFGVTGELFF.

The chain joins TRBV6-1 to TRBJ2-7, with 9 positions matching TRBD2. The CDR3 loop spans 12 amino acids. J gave up 4 bases and V 8 bases, and 3 bases lay outside the gene matches. Germline V gives CDR1 MNHNS, CDR2 SASEGT. CDR3 DNA sequence: TGTGCCAGCCAGCGGGGGGCATACGAGCAGTACGTC. It translates to CASQRGAYEQYV.

The V call is TRBV7-3, the J call TRBJ2-3; 14 positions match TRBD2. This CDR3 region has 17 residues. Germline assignment: CDR1 SGHTA and CDR2 FQGTGA. With 5 bases clipped from V and 3 bases from J, the junction kept 7 bases outside the gene matches. CDR3 sequence: CASSQSGLAGETDTQYF. The CDR3 DNA is TGTGCCAGCAGCCAGTCGGGACTAGCGGGAGAAACAGATACGCAGTATTTT.

This clonotype has only a few counts. The chain links TRBV7-9 to TRBJ2-5; D is uncertain. The CDR3 is 11 residues long. V dropped 5 bases and J dropped 5 bases, with 6 bases sitting between them. The V gene's germline CDR1 is SEHNR and CDR2 FQNEAQ (reference sequence). The CDR3 spells CASSKAETQYF. The CDR3 DNA reads as TGTGCCAGCAGCAAAGCGGAGACCCAGTACTTC.

The chain links TRBV7-3 to TRBJ2-7; no clear D. Between the trimmed V and J ends, which lost 1 base and 3 bases, there was a span of 13 bases. The CDR3 totals 15 residues. Germline V gene lookup returns CDR1 SGHTA and CDR2 FQGTGA. The CDR3 here is CASSLIGPSFYEQYF. For the CDR3, the DNA is TGTGCCAGCAGCTTAATCGGGCCCTCTTTCTACGAGCAGTACTTC.

This clonotype was seen repeatedly, ten times or more. The chain couples TRBV28 to TRBJ2-7; 9 bases are a match to TRBD2. After removal of 6 bases from V and 2 bases from J, the junction contained 5 bases not matched to a gene. Germline CDR1 and CDR2: MDHEN and SYDVKM. The CDR3 has 14 amino acids. CDR3 coding DNA: TGTGCCAGCAGACCGGGACTAGCAACCTACGAGCAGTACTTC. This encodes CASRPGLATYEQYF.

This chain connects TRBV5-4 to TRBJ1-2; TRBD1 might be the D (5 bases). This CDR3 contains 13 residues. V was clipped by 3 bases and J by 7 bases, with 13 bases between them. CDR1 is SGHNT, CDR2 YYREEE, per germline (reference sequence). The CDR3 is CASSSQGSGGYTF. CDR3 nucleotides: TGTGCCAGCAGCTCCCAGGGTAGTGGTGGCTACACCTTC.

The chain recombines TRBV6-1 with TRBJ1-5; a weak D match, TRBD1 (5 bases). Germline V gene data show CDR1 as MNHNS and CDR2 as SASEGT. This CDR3 is built from 13 residues. Deletions cut 7 bases from V and 3 bases from J, with 10 bases between. CDR3 residues: CASMGHPNQPQHF. CDR3 nucleotides: TGTGCCAGCATGGGGCACCCCAATCAGCCCCAGCATTTT.

The rearrangement links TRBV5-1 to TRBJ2-5, with 7 bases matching TRBD1. In germline, CDR1 is SGHRS, CDR2 YFSETQ. Trimming at V came to 5 bases and at J to 1 base, leaving 8 bases not matched to a gene. The CDR3 runs to 15 residues. CDR3: CASRSRQGVQETQYF. As DNA, the CDR3 is TGCGCCAGCAGGAGTAGGCAGGGGGTCCAAGAGACCCAGTACTTC.

This clonotype was detected only a few times. The V call is TRBV27, the J call TRBJ2-1; 9 nucleotides match TRBD1. V gave up 5 bases and J gave up 8 bases; unmatched junction bases: 13. Germline V gene lookup returns CDR1 MNHEY and CDR2 SMNVEV (reference sequence). The CDR3 runs 16 residues. CDR3: CASSRIRDRELDEQFF. DNA for the CDR3: TGTGCCAGCAGTCGAATCCGGGACAGGGAACTCGATGAGCAGTTCTTC.

The chain links TRBV10-3 to TRBJ2-3, with D perhaps matching TRBD2 (5 bases). This CDR3 has 14 residues. V was clipped by 6 bases and J by 2 bases, with 12 bases between them. CDR1 ENHRY and CDR2 SYGVKD come from the germline V gene. CDR3 region: CAISERPSTDTQYF. The CDR3 coding sequence is TGTGCCATCAGCGAGCGGCCCTCCACAGATACGCAGTATTTT.

The chain employs TRBV24-1 and TRBJ2-1, with D possibly matching TRBD2 (7 bases). Per the germline V gene, CDR1 is KGHDR and CDR2 is SFDVKD. The CDR3 runs 16 residues. V lost 7 bases and J lost 5, with 20 bases in between. CDR3 loop: CATSKGGLAIDNEQFF. The CDR3 DNA reads as TGTGCCACCAGCAAGGGGGGGCTAGCGATAGACAATGAGCAGTTCTTC.

This clonotype came up many times. The chain uses TRBV7-6 and TRBJ1-1; D is possibly TRBD1 (6 bases). The CDR3 extends over 14 amino acids. Looked up from germline, CDR1 is SGHVS and CDR2 is FNYEAQ. The V end lost 5 bases, the J end lost 5 bases, and 15 bases lay between the germline ends. The CDR3 coding sequence is TGTGCCAGCAGCCCCGGTGGGGGGGCTACTGAAGCTTTCTTT. This sequence encodes CASSPGGGATEAFF.

The V and J genes are TRBV6-1 and TRBJ2-7; TRBD1 matches at 9 bases. Trimming took 6 bases from V and 0 from J; bases not matched to a gene: 6. Germline loops: CDR1 MNHNS, CDR2 SASEGT. The CDR3 runs to 15 residues. The CDR3 DNA follows: TGTGCCAGCAGCTCGGGACAGGGTAACTCCTACGAGCAGTACTTC. Protein: CASSSGQGNSYEQYF.

This clonotype was found a few times. A read error may produce the germline difference seen at one junction end. The rearrangement joins TRBV29-1 to TRBJ2-5; D is unresolved. This CDR3 contains 13 residues. Germline V gives CDR1 SQVTM, CDR2 ANQGSEA. The CDR3 nucleotides are TGCAGCGCTGAACACTACTTACAAGAGACCCAGTACTTC. It codes for CSAEHYLQETQYF.

The chain joins TRBV6-1 to TRBJ2-3; TRBD1 or TRBD2 may be the D gene (6 bases each). Trimming removed 6 bases from V and 6 bases from J, with 16 bases in between. CDR1 and CDR2 (germline): MNHNS, SASEGT. This CDR3 contains 14 residues. The CDR3: CASRARGVPDTQYF. The CDR3 DNA is TGTGCCAGCAGGGCGAGGGGGGTGCCGGATACGCAGTATTTT.

This clonotype showed up just a few times. The gene calls are TRBV5-1 and TRBJ2-5; D ambiguous. The V gene lost 4 bases and the J gene lost 2 bases, with 15 bases spanning the gap. The CDR3 totals 15 residues. Germline CDR1 SGHRS, CDR2 YFSETQ. CDR3 loop: CASSPKPWEQETQYF. In nucleotides, the CDR3 is TGCGCCAGCAGCCCCAAGCCCTGGGAACAAGAGACCCAGTACTTC.

The chain uses TRBV2 and TRBJ1-5; D uncertain. The germline CDR1 and CDR2 sequences are SNHLY and FYNNEI. There are 14 residues in the CDR3. Trimming pared 1 base from V and 10 bases from J, leaving 14 bases between. The DNA for the CDR3 is TGTGCCAGCAGTGAAGAACGGGATCCCGTACCCCAGCATTTT. Translating gives CASSEERDPVPQHF.

This chain uses TRBV9 with TRBJ1-6, with 7 bases matching TRBD1. Germline V lookup: CDR1 SGDLS, CDR2 YYNGEE. The CDR3 consists of 17 residues. J lost 9 bases, V lost 0 bases, and 12 bases had no gene match. As DNA, the CDR3 is TGTGCCAGCAGCGTAGCGCGGCACAGGGGAGAGAGTTCACCCCTCCACTTT. Translation gives CASSVARHRGESSPLHF. Full variable domain (rest looked up from reference TRBV9 and TRBJ1-6): DSGVTQTPKHLITATGQRVTLRCSPRSGDLSVYWYQQSLDQGLQFLIQYYNGEERAKGNILERFSAQQFPDLHSELNLSSLELGDSALYFCASSVARHRGESSPLHFGNGTRLTVT.

A few counts support this clonotype. In DNA, the CDR3 is TGCAGTGCTTCAGGGTCTTTTAATGAAAAACTGTTTTTT. Its translation is CSASGSFNEKLFF. V and J are TRBV20-1 and TRBJ1-4; possible D gene TRBD1, 5 bases. Germline CDR1 reads DFQATT; CDR2 reads SNEGSKA (reference sequence). V gave up 5 bases and J gave up 4 bases, with 11 bases separating them. This CDR3 comprises 13 residues.